The clone carrying this T cell receptor beta chain was seen a handful of times. The antigen remains unidentified. Autologous stem cell transplantation was followed by relapse in every patient, and brentuximab vedotin exposure varied. The sample originates from a study of PD-1 blockade in classical Hodgkin lymphoma. General study points: Patients with a complete response exhibited baseline diversity comparable to newly diagnosed patients.

Method: immunoSEQ multiplex PCR; TCRdb's copy keeps in-frame clones and lacks some. This table has 7,000 or so clones, about 75% appearing once. The CDR3 has 15 amino acids. The germline CDR1 and CDR2 sequences are SGHDN and FVKESK. The V gene end was trimmed by 5 bases and the J gene end by 3 bases; junction bases not matched to a gene: 7. The genes are TRBV14 and TRBJ2-7; 10 positions agree with TRBD2. The clonotype was recovered from a human donor with classical Hodgkin lymphoma. This material consisted of peripheral blood mononuclear cells (PBMCs), taken before the second cycle of nivolumab. The CDR3 loop is CASSFTGTSDYEQYF. CDR3 DNA: TGTGCCAGCAGCTTTACCGGGACTAGCGACTACGAGCAGTACTTC.